The 30 T cell receptor beta chains in this list originate from one sample, sequenced in a study of cytomegalovirus exposure and HLA in healthy donors. This table comes from immunoSEQ multiplex PCR, and its TCRdb copy is limited to in-frame clones, with some not included. This table has 300,000 to 400,000 clones, approximately 91% appearing once. The sample comprised PBMCs. The receptor set was obtained from a man younger than 40 in good health and CMV-seronegative.

The rearrangement joins TRBV7-2 to TRBJ1-6, with D unresolved. The germline V gene encodes CDR1 SGHTA and CDR2 FQGNSA. The CDR3 has 18 amino acids. The germline V and J ends were trimmed by 1 base and 2 bases, with 15 bases remaining between them. The CDR3 sequence is CASSLVGGEFPYNSPLHF. The CDR3 nucleotides read TGTGCCAGCAGCTTAGTCGGTGGTGAGTTTCCCTATAATTCACCCCTCCACTTT.

The chain employs TRBV7-2 and TRBJ1-1, with D unclear. Trimming left V 3 bases short and J 2 bases short, with 19 bases between. This CDR3 spans 17 amino acids. Germline CDR1 reads SGHTA; CDR2 reads FQGNSA. The CDR3 DNA follows: TGTGCCAGCAGCTTTAGAGAAACCCCAGGATCTAACACTGAAGCTTTCTTT. Its translation: CASSFRETPGSNTEAFF.

Points on this clone: One end of the junction does not line up with germline, which may come from a read error. The J gene is TRBJ2-7, the V gene TRBV6-1; a weak D match, TRBD2 (7 bases). The germline V gene has CDR1 MNHNS and CDR2 SASEGT. The CDR3 is 12 amino acids. CDR3 nucleotide sequence: TGTGCCAGCAGTGAAAGCCGGGGGGCCCCACTGTTT. It encodes CASSESRGAPLF.

This chain uses TRBV15 with TRBJ2-5; the D gene is possibly TRBD1 (5 bases). This CDR3 spans 15 amino acids. The germline V and J ends were trimmed by 2 bases and 1 base, with 11 bases remaining between them. The germline gives CDR1 LNHNV, CDR2 YYDKDF (reference sequence). DNA of the CDR3: TGTGCCACCAGCAGACCCGACAGAGCCCAAGAGACCCAGTACTTC. Translated: CATSRPDRAQETQYF.

V and J are TRBV7-9 and TRBJ1-3; D remains ambiguous. The CDR3 is 16 amino acids. Germline-derived CDR1 and CDR2 are SEHNR and FQNEAQ (reference sequence). Trimming pared 2 bases from V and 3 bases from J, leaving 14 bases between. This CDR3 is CASSLRDEGGGNTIYF. The CDR3 nucleotides read TGTGCCAGCAGCTTAAGAGACGAGGGAGGTGGAAACACCATATATTTT. The whole variable domain, remainder taken from reference TRBV7-9 and TRBJ1-3, is DTGVSQNPRHKITKRGQNVTFRCDPISEHNRLYWYRQTLGQGPEFLTYFQNEAQLEKSRLLSDRFSAERPKGSFSTLEIQRTEQGDSAMYLCASSLRDEGGGNTIYFGEGSWLTVV.

The V call is TRBV21-1, the J call TRBJ1-1; TRBD1, the D gene given by the table, was not confirmed from the DNA. TRBV21-1 is noted as a pseudogene. The CDR3 has 13 residues. The CDR3 protein is CASSSLGHAEAFF. The CDR3 DNA sequence: TGTGCCAGCAGCAGCCTAGGACACGCTGAAGCTTTCTTT.

This clone was seen just once. The chain carries TRBV6-5 and TRBJ2-5, with 11 bases aligning to TRBD2. Unmatched junction bases numbered 4, after V lost 2 bases and J lost 5 bases. Germline CDR1 MNHEY, CDR2 SVGAGI. The CDR3 consists of 15 residues. The CDR3 reads CASSYDLAGGETQYF. The DNA of the CDR3 is TGTGCCAGCAGTTACGATCTAGCGGGGGGTGAGACCCAGTACTTC.

This chain joins TRBV7-2 and TRBJ1-2, with TRBD1 matching over 7 bases. The germline gives CDR1 SGHTA, CDR2 FQGNSA. With 5 bases clipped from V and 7 bases from J, the junction kept 16 bases outside the gene matches. The CDR3 extends over 16 amino acids. CDR3 DNA: TGTGCCAGCAGCCCCCGGACAGGCCTCGCCGGGGGTGGCTACACCTTC. It translates to CASSPRTGLAGGGYTF.

This clone was recorded once. V gene TRBV18 combines with J gene TRBJ1-5; 9 bases agree with TRBD1. Looked up from germline, CDR1 is KGHSH and CDR2 is LQKENI. Trimming cost V 4 bases and J 3 bases; bases outside gene matches: 4. This CDR3 has 15 amino acids. The CDR3 protein is CASSQGQGDNQPQHF. The CDR3 DNA is TGTGCCAGCTCACAGGGACAGGGTGACAATCAGCCCCAGCATTTT.

This clone was observed once. The rearrangement links TRBV14 to TRBJ1-4; possible D gene TRBD1, 5 bases. In germline, CDR1 is SGHDN, CDR2 FVKESK. This CDR3 contains 15 residues. The V end was cut by 4 bases, the J end by 0 bases, with 9 bases between. CDR3 region: CASSLRQTTNEKLFF. CDR3 bases: TGTGCCAGCAGCCTTCGACAGACAACTAATGAAAAACTGTTTTTT.

V and J are TRBV13 and TRBJ1-1, with TRBD1 matching 11 bases. The CDR3 is 18 residues long. Germline CDR1 is PRHDT and CDR2 is FYEKMQ (reference sequence). J gave up 5 bases and V 4 bases, and 15 bases lay outside the gene matches. For the CDR3, the DNA is TGTGCCAGCAGCTATGGGACAGGGGGACCGAACGCGGATACTGAAGCTTTCTTT. Amino acids: CASSYGTGGPNADTEAFF.

V and J are TRBV5-5 and TRBJ1-6, with D possibly matching TRBD1 (5 bases). The CDR3 runs 15 residues. CDR1 SGHKS and CDR2 YYEKEE come from the germline V gene (reference sequence). Deletions cut 4 bases from V and 8 bases from J, with 16 bases between. DNA for the CDR3: TGTGCCAGCAGCCCACGCGCAGGGCTTCATTCACCCCTCCACTTT. It encodes CASSPRAGLHSPLHF.

The chain employs TRBV4-3 and TRBJ1-1; 7 bases fit TRBD1. The CDR3 is made up of 15 amino acids. The V gene's germline CDR1 is LGHNA and CDR2 YSLEER. J was trimmed by 2 bases and V by 2 bases; bases with no gene match: 5. CDR3 nucleotide sequence: TGCGCCAGCAGCCAACGACAGGGATTAAACACTGAAGCTTTCTTT. As protein: CASSQRQGLNTEAFF.

The chain couples TRBV5-1 to TRBJ2-3; TRBD2 matches 10 bases. J was trimmed by 2 bases and V by 3 bases; bases with no gene match: 9. Per the germline V gene, CDR1 is SGHRS and CDR2 is YFSETQ. The CDR3 consists of 17 residues. This chain's CDR3 is CASSSLTLAGDTDTQYF. The CDR3 bases are TGCGCCAGCAGCTCCTTGACTCTAGCGGGGGACACAGATACGCAGTATTTT.

The rearrangement uses TRBV10-3 and TRBJ2-2; 8 bases line up with TRBD1. The CDR3 has 15 residues. V trimming: 5 bases; J trimming: 2 bases; junction bases outside the gene matches: 4. CDR1 is ENHRY, CDR2 SYGVKD, per germline. CDR3 sequence reads: CAISQGQDNTGELFF. The DNA of the CDR3 is TGTGCCATCAGTCAGGGACAGGACAACACCGGGGAGCTGTTTTTT.

CDR3: CASSWTSGGLNTGELFF. The CDR3, as DNA: TGTGCCAGCAGCTGGACTAGCGGGGGCCTGAACACCGGGGAGCTGTTTTTT. This sequence joins TRBV7-9 and TRBJ2-2, with TRBD2 identical over 13 bases. CDR1 SEHNR and CDR2 FQNEAQ come from the germline V gene (reference sequence). The V and J ends lost 4 bases and 1 base, in that order; junction bases with no gene match: 3. The CDR3 is made up of 17 amino acids.

V gene TRBV7-2 combines with J gene TRBJ1-2, with 9 positions matching TRBD1. CDR1 is SGHTA and CDR2 is FQGNSA in the germline V gene. Trimming at V came to 2 bases and at J to 8 bases, leaving 12 bases not matched to a gene. CDR3 length: 16 amino acids. The CDR3 reads CASSLSSGQGIRGYTF. CDR3 DNA: TGTGCCAGCAGCTTAAGTTCGGGACAGGGTATCCGAGGCTACACCTTC.

V usage is TRBV6-1 and J usage is TRBJ1-2; D gene ambiguous. Trimming left V 2 bases short and J 2 bases short, with 9 bases between. Germline CDR1 reads MNHNS; CDR2 reads SASEGT. The CDR3 is 14 amino acids. The CDR3 region is CASSEIGRNYGYTF. The CDR3 nucleotides read TGTGCCAGCAGTGAAATAGGCAGGAACTATGGCTACACCTTC.

This chain connects TRBV5-4 to TRBJ2-2; TRBD2 aligns across 13 bases. Germline V gives CDR1 SGHNT, CDR2 YYREEE (reference sequence). The V and J ends lost 2 bases and 6 bases, in that order; junction bases with no gene match: 4. The CDR3 loop spans 16 amino acids. Here the CDR3 reads CASSLLAGGPAGELFF. In DNA form, the CDR3 reads TGTGCCAGCAGCTTACTAGCGGGGGGGCCGGCCGGGGAGCTGTTTTTT.

This CDR3 is CASSSYPTETQYF. DNA for the CDR3: TGTGCCAGCAGCTCCTACCCAACAGAGACCCAGTACTTC. This chain links TRBV7-9 with TRBJ2-5; D is uncertain. The length of the CDR3 is 13 residues. Germline V gives CDR1 SEHNR, CDR2 FQNEAQ (reference sequence). With 4 bases removed from V and 4 bases from J, the gap between germline ends came to 10 bases.

J is TRBJ2-7 and V is TRBV7-9; tentatively, D is TRBD2 (7 bases). This CDR3 has 15 residues. Germline CDR1 reads SEHNR; CDR2 reads FQNEAQ (reference sequence). Deletions cut 0 bases from V and 0 bases from J, with 9 bases between. This chain's CDR3 is CASSLAGGPSYEQYF. DNA for the CDR3: TGTGCCAGCAGCTTAGCGGGGGGGCCCTCCTACGAGCAGTACTTC.

The V and J genes are TRBV30 and TRBJ2-2, with D tentatively TRBD2 (6 bases). V lost 7 bases and J 7 bases, leaving 16 bases between the germline ends. Germline values: CDR1 GTSNPN, CDR2 SVGIG (reference sequence). CDR3 length: 13 residues. The CDR3 DNA sequence: TGTGCCTTCCCGCGCGGGGATAACGGGGAGCTGTTTTTT. It translates to CAFPRGDNGELFF. Complete variable domain (other parts from reference TRBV30 and TRBJ2-2): SQTIHQWPATLVQPVGSPLSLECTVEGTSNPNLYWYRQAAGRGLQLLFYSVGIGQISSEVPQNLSASRPQDRQFILSSKKLLLSDSGFYLCAFPRGDNGELFFGEGSRLTVL.

The chain recombines TRBV5-1 with TRBJ2-7; 9 nucleotides agree with TRBD1. This CDR3 contains 15 residues. V trimming: 0 bases; J trimming: 5 bases; junction bases outside the gene matches: 6. CDR1 and CDR2 (germline): SGHRS, YFSETQ. The CDR3 DNA reads as TGCGCCAGCAGCTTGGGGATTGGGACAGGGCACGAGCAGTACTTC. It is translated as CASSLGIGTGHEQYF.

The count of this clone is one. This sequence joins TRBV30 and TRBJ1-2, with TRBD1 matching over 12 bases. CDR1 is GTSNPN, CDR2 SVGIG, per germline (reference sequence). The CDR3 runs 17 residues. J was trimmed by 3 bases and V by 8 bases; bases with no gene match: 16. As DNA, the CDR3 is TGTGCCCAAATAGAGGGGACAGGGGGCGCATCTTACTATGGCTACACCTTC. Protein sequence: CAQIEGTGGASYYGYTF.

This clone was seen once. This chain links TRBV29-1 with TRBJ1-1; 10 nucleotides agree with TRBD1. V lost 6 bases, J lost 9 bases, and 1 base stayed unmatched. The length of the CDR3 is 10 residues. Germline CDR1 reads SQVTM; CDR2 reads ANQGSEA. The CDR3 coding sequence is TGCAGCGTGGGACAGGGGAAAGCTTTCTTT. Translating it yields CSVGQGKAFF.

The rearrangement uses TRBV4-3 and TRBJ2-7; D remains unclear. Looked up from germline, CDR1 is LGHNA and CDR2 is YSLEER. The CDR3 sequence is 16 residues long. V lost 4 bases to trimming and J lost 2 bases, with 18 bases between them. The CDR3 reads CASSLSYPGSTYEQYF. The CDR3 DNA reads TGCGCCAGCAGCCTTTCATACCCCGGGTCCACCTACGAGCAGTACTTC.

This clone was seen a few times. This chain links TRBV4-1 with TRBJ2-5, with a tentative D call TRBD2 (5 bases). The CDR3 has 14 residues. CDR1 MGHRA and CDR2 YSYEKL come from the germline V gene. V lost 3 bases and J lost 5, with 13 bases in between. The CDR3: CASSQSSLRETQYF. The CDR3 coding sequence is TGCGCCAGCAGCCAGTCTAGCCTCCGGGAGACCCAGTACTTC.

The rearrangement links TRBV9 to TRBJ1-2; TRBD1 agrees at 7 bases. CDR1 is SGDLS, CDR2 YYNGEE, per germline. The CDR3 loop spans 14 amino acids. Trimming cost V 4 bases and J 4 bases; bases outside gene matches: 7. The DNA for the CDR3 is TGTGCCAGCAGCCCGGGGACAGAACCCTATGGCTACACCTTC. This codes for CASSPGTEPYGYTF.

V gene TRBV6-5 combines with J gene TRBJ1-2, with a weak D call TRBD1 (6 bases). Trimming shortened V by 6 bases and J by 7 bases, and 18 bases separated the two germline ends. Germline V gene sequence: CDR1 MNHEY, CDR2 SVGAGI. The CDR3 is 14 amino acids. The CDR3 sequence: CASSIGNTRGGYTF. In DNA, the CDR3 is TGTGCCAGCAGCATCGGCAACACCAGGGGTGGCTACACCTTC.

This clone was recorded once. The J gene is TRBJ1-3, the V gene TRBV5-6; D is ambiguous. The germline V gene has CDR1 SGHDT and CDR2 YYEEEE. Trimming stripped 6 bases from V and 8 bases from J, with 15 bases between. The CDR3 is made up of 13 amino acids. The chain's CDR3 is CASNLLIGDTIYF. CDR3 DNA sequence: TGTGCCAGCAACCTTCTTATCGGGGACACCATATATTTT.